Each of the 3 T cell receptor beta chains below was sequenced from the same sample in a study of spatial heterogeneity in lung cancer. The study's findings and limits: The number of expanded tumor alpha and beta chains correlated with mutation number.

The time point denotes: sample taken at primary tumor resection. These receptors lack a known antigen. TCRdb processed the 5' RACE reads anew with MiXCR; each CDR3 protein has one entry. The sample has some 3,000 distinct CDR3 sequences, about 15% seen once. The sample was lung tumor tissue, taken at surgery. Every receptor here comes from a male donor with early-stage non-small cell lung cancer.

The chain has TRBV5-1 and TRBJ2-7; D remains ambiguous. CDR1 SGHRS and CDR2 YFSETQ come from the germline V gene. The CDR3 spans 10 residues. V lost 2 bases to trimming and J lost 4 bases, with 1 base between them. CDR3 loop: CASSFYEQYF. The CDR3, as DNA: TGCGCCAGCAGCTTTTACGAGCAGTACTTC.

This clonotype was observed a handful of times. V is TRBV7-2 and J is TRBJ2-5, with a tentative D call TRBD1 (6 bases). There are 14 residues in the CDR3. Trimming left V 6 bases short and J 1 base short, with 12 bases between. Germline V gives CDR1 SGHTA, CDR2 FQGNSA. This CDR3 is CASSIAGAQETQYF. DNA for the CDR3: TGTGCCAGCAGTATAGCAGGGGCCCAAGAGACCCAGTACTTC.

This clonotype is classed as large. The chain couples TRBV6-1 to TRBJ1-5; maybe TRBD1 (5 bases). CDR3 size: 14 residues. CDR1 and CDR2 from the germline V gene are MNHNS and SASEGT. V was cut by 4 bases and J by 1 base, with 8 bases left in between. This chain's CDR3 is CASSARGSNQPQHF. The CDR3 coding sequence is TGTGCCAGCAGTGCTCGGGGGAGCAATCAGCCCCAGCATTTT.